This T cell receptor (beta chain) comes out of a study of CD8 T cells in ankylosing spondylitis. Trimming pared 4 bases from V and 8 bases from J, leaving 5 bases between. CDR1 SQVTM and CDR2 ANQGSEA come from the germline V gene. The CDR3 runs to 9 residues. One entry per CDR3 protein, called by TCRdb with MiXCR from the 5' RACE reads. The table has roughly 90,000 distinct CDR3 sequences, roughly 8.7% seen once. Specimen: blood, either unsorted or a sorted T cell fraction (not recorded which). This rearrangement joins TRBV29-1 to TRBJ1-2; D unclear. The sequence came from a male donor with ankylosing spondylitis or in good health (not recorded which). CDR3 sequence: CSVARGYTF. The CDR3 DNA reads as TGCAGCGTTGCGCGGGGCTACACCTTC.